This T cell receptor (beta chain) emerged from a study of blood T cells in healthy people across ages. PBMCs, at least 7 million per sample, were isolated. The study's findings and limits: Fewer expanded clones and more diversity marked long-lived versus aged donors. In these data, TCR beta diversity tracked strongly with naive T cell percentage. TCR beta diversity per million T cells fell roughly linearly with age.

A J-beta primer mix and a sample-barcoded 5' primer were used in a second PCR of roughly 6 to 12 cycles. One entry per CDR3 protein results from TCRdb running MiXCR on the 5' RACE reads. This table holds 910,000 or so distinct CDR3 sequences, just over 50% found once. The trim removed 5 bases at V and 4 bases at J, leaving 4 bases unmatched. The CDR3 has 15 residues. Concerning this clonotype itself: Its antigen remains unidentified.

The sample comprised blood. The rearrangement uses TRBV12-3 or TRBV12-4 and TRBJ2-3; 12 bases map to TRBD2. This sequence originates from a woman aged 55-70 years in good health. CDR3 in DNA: TGTGCCAGCAGTACTAGCGGGAGGAGGGCAGATACGCAGTATTTT. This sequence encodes CASSTSGRRADTQYF.